The clone carrying this T cell receptor (beta chain) came up a few times. Its antigen is not identified. The data were obtained in a study of cytomegalovirus exposure and HLA in healthy donors. Study-wide findings and caveats: HLA restriction was apparent for most CMV-associated TCR beta chains in a later analysis.

After removal of 4 bases from V and 4 bases from J, the junction contained 10 bases not matched to a gene. The CDR3 is made up of 15 amino acids. CDR1 and CDR2 (germline): LNHDA, SQIVND (reference sequence). With 60 Vbeta and 13 Jbeta primers, the PCR was carried out. Libraries were prepared by immunoSEQ multiplex PCR; TCRdb keeps only in-frame clonotypes and omits some of them. The sample consists of about 36,000 clones, more than 50% of them appearing once. The origin of this receptor is a woman aged 40 to 50 in good health and CMV-seropositive. Sequencing used PBMCs. V and J are TRBV19 and TRBJ2-7; 7 bases fit TRBD1. The CDR3 DNA is TGTGCCAGTAGTAGTTCCGGGACAGCGTTATACGAGCAGTACTTC. Translating it yields CASSSSGTALYEQYF.